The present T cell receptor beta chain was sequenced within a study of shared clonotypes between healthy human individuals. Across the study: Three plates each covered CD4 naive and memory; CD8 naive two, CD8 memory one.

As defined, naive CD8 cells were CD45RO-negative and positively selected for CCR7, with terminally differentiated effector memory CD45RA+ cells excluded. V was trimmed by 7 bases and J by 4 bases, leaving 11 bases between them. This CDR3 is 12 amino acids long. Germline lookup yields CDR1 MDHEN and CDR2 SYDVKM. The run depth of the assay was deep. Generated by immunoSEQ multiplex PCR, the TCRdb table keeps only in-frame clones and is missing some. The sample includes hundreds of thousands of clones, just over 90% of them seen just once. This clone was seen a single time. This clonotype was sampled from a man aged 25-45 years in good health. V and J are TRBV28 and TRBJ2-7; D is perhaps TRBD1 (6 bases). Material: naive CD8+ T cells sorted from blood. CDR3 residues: CASMRGTYEQYF. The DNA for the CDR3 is TGTGCCAGCATGAGGGGGACGTACGAGCAGTACTTC.